What follows describes a single TCR beta chain. Its cognate antigen is unknown. This entry belongs to a study of spatial heterogeneity in lung cancer. Broader study findings: Relative to follow-up, resection was when ubiquitous expanded tumor TCRs appeared more in blood.

Time point indicated: sample taken at primary tumor resection. Whole RNA was taken from tumor, nontumor lung or frozen PBMC; it was then sequenced unsorted. Samples were donated by 72 untreated early-stage non-small cell lung cancer patients. Carried by each TCR cDNA molecule was a unique molecular identifier. TCRdb recomputed calls from the 5' RACE reads with MiXCR, one row per CDR3 protein. Among about 95,000 distinct CDR3 sequences listed, 7.5% to 10% were seen once. The CDR3 spans 12 residues. Material: PBMCs, obtained at surgery. V is TRBV21-1 and J is TRBJ2-7; TRBD1 was called by the table and not checked on the DNA. TRBV21-1 has pseudogene status. This TCR was sampled from a male donor with early-stage non-small cell lung cancer. The CDR3 bases are TGTGCCAGCAGCAAGGGGGGGGTCGAGCAGTACTTC. This gives the protein CASSKGGVEQYF.